The 29 T cell receptor beta chains in this list originate from one sample, sequenced in a study of T cell responses to AZD1222 COVID-19 vaccine. Profiled with immunoSEQ multiplex PCR; TCRdb holds only in-frame clones, not every one. The data show roughly 120,000 clones, 70% to 90% seen once. Sample: peripheral blood, taken on day 0 of AZD1222 vaccination. These receptors were collected from an adult in good health.

In its sample, this clone was seen once. The genes are TRBV27 and TRBJ1-1; D is uncertain. Germline-derived CDR1 and CDR2 are MNHEY and SMNVEV (reference sequence). V was shortened by 0 bases and J by 1 base, with 6 bases between the two germline ends. The CDR3 runs to 14 residues. CDR3 in DNA: TGTGCCAGCAGTTTATCAGGGAGGAACACTGAAGCTTTCTTT. This translates into CASSLSGRNTEAFF.

V gene TRBV28 combines with J gene TRBJ1-4, with a tentative D call TRBD1 (5 bases). CDR1 and CDR2 from the germline V gene are MDHEN and SYDVKM. This CDR3 spans 19 amino acids. The V and J ends lost 8 bases and 11 bases respectively, with 36 bases between them. CDR3 region: CASRPGPTEDGVRLGKLFF. The CDR3 bases are TGTGCCAGCCGCCCGGGACCTACAGAAGATGGGGTGAGGCTTGGGAAACTGTTTTTT.

V usage is TRBV25-1 and J usage is TRBJ2-7; tentative D call: TRBD2 (6 bases). CDR3 length: 16 residues. Germline V gene data show CDR1 as MGHDK and CDR2 as SYGVNS. Trimming stripped 2 bases from V and 2 bases from J, with 16 bases between. This CDR3 reads CASSERPGEDAYEQYF. In nucleotides, the CDR3 is TGTGCCAGCAGTGAACGCCCCGGGGAGGATGCCTACGAGCAGTACTTC.

This chain links TRBV6-1 with TRBJ2-1; tentatively, D is TRBD2 (5 bases). The ends were cut back, 4 bases at V and 7 bases at J, with 20 bases in the middle. Germline CDR1 is MNHNS and CDR2 is SASEGT. The CDR3 covers 16 residues. The CDR3 is CASSGTSTSLRNEQFF. CDR3 nucleotides: TGTGCCAGCAGTGGGACTTCTACCAGCCTTCGGAATGAGCAGTTCTTC.

V gene TRBV19 combines with J gene TRBJ2-3; possibly TRBD2 for D (5 bases). CDR1 LNHDA and CDR2 SQIVND come from the germline V gene (reference sequence). This CDR3 spans 12 amino acids. V shed 7 bases and J shed 5 bases, with 10 bases lying between them. The CDR3 reads CASIGLGDTQYF. The CDR3 DNA reads as TGTGCCAGTATTGGACTCGGAGATACGCAGTATTTT.

This chain uses TRBV18 with TRBJ1-2; 9 nucleotides line up with TRBD1. Trimming at V came to 5 bases and at J to 6 bases, leaving 7 bases not matched to a gene. The CDR3 is 14 amino acids. Germline-derived CDR1 and CDR2 are KGHSH and LQKENI. The CDR3 region has the DNA TGTGCCAGCTCAGGACAGGGGAAATCGGATGGCTACACCTTC. Translating gives CASSGQGKSDGYTF.

The rearrangement links TRBV5-1 to TRBJ2-1; unclear D gene. Looked up from germline, CDR1 is SGHRS and CDR2 is YFSETQ. Trimming removed 0 bases at V and 0 bases at J, with 7 bases between. The CDR3 is 15 residues long. Here the CDR3 reads CASSLASGSYNEQFF. For the CDR3, the DNA is TGCGCCAGCAGCTTGGCCTCAGGCTCCTACAATGAGCAGTTCTTC.

The chain uses TRBV5-1 and TRBJ2-2, with TRBD1 matching 9 bases. The CDR3 covers 15 residues. CDR1 is SGHRS, CDR2 YFSETQ, per germline. J lost 5 bases, V lost 4 bases, and 6 bases had no gene match. CDR3 coding DNA: TGCGCCAGCAGCCAGACGGGACAGGGAACCGGGGAGCTGTTTTTT. This codes for CASSQTGQGTGELFF.

The chain carries TRBV19 and TRBJ1-2; D is unclear. The V end was cut by 8 bases, the J end by 4 bases, with 17 bases between. CDR1 and CDR2 from the germline V gene are LNHDA and SQIVND (reference sequence). The CDR3 loop spans 14 amino acids. DNA of the CDR3: TGTGCCAGTTATAGCGGCCCCGCGATCTATGGCTACACCTTC. Its translation: CASYSGPAIYGYTF.

The rearrangement uses TRBV10-3 and TRBJ2-5; tentatively, D is TRBD2 (6 bases). This CDR3 is built from 15 residues. The ends were cut back, 6 bases at V and 2 bases at J, with 16 bases in the middle. CDR1 and CDR2 (germline): ENHRY, SYGVKD. In nucleotides, the CDR3 is TGTGCCATCAGGGGTAGTACGGGAGAACAAGAGACCCAGTACTTC. This gives the protein CAIRGSTGEQETQYF.

This clone was picked up one time. V is TRBV21-1 and J is TRBJ2-3; the listed D gene, TRBD2, was not tested against the DNA. TRBV21-1 is a pseudogene. The CDR3 spans 18 residues. CDR3 region: CASSRRKFDGDSTDTQYF. The CDR3 bases are TGTGCCAGCAGCAGGCGAAAATTTGACGGGGATAGCACAGATACGCAGTATTTT.

This clone was counted between two and nine times. The rearrangement joins TRBV11-2 to TRBJ2-7; D is undetermined. The CDR3 length is 11 residues. Looked up from germline, CDR1 is SGHAT and CDR2 is FQNNGV. V was pared by 5 bases and J by 2 bases, with 4 bases between. The CDR3 region has the DNA TGTGCCAGCAGCCGAACCTACGAGCAGTACTTC. It yields the protein CASSRTYEQYF.

This chain uses TRBV28 with TRBJ1-6; perhaps TRBD1 as D (6 bases). The CDR3 contains 16 residues. V was clipped by 6 bases and J by 7 bases, with 19 bases between them. Germline-derived CDR1 and CDR2 are MDHEN and SYDVKM. The CDR3 coding sequence is TGTGCCAGCAGGCCGTGGGGCAGGGGTTCCAATTCACCCCTCCACTTT. This gives the protein CASRPWGRGSNSPLHF.

This clone was seen just once. This chain uses TRBV3-1 (or the pseudogene TRBV3-2) with TRBJ1-1; D gene unclear. Germline loops: CDR1 LGHDT, CDR2 YNNKEL (reference sequence). CDR3 length equals 13 residues. V was cut by 5 bases and J by 1 base, with 8 bases left in between. The CDR3 sequence is CASSYKRNTEAFF. DNA of the CDR3: TGTGCCAGCAGCTATAAACGGAACACTGAAGCTTTCTTT.

The chain links TRBV27 to TRBJ2-1; the D is unclear. Germline-derived CDR1 and CDR2 are MNHEY and SMNVEV (reference sequence). There are 16 residues in the CDR3. V was trimmed by 3 bases and J by 7 bases, leaving 19 bases between them. The CDR3 sequence is CASSLFGFVSRNEQFF. In DNA, the CDR3 is TGTGCCAGCAGTTTGTTCGGTTTTGTTAGCAGGAATGAGCAGTTCTTC.

J is TRBJ1-2 and V is TRBV28; D possibly corresponds to TRBD1 (6 bases). The CDR3 length is 12 residues. Germline V gene data show CDR1 as MDHEN and CDR2 as SYDVKM. Trimming cost V 5 bases and J 4 bases, with 8 bases left between them. The CDR3 nucleotides read TGTGCCAGCAGTGGACAGATCTATGGCTACACCTTC. Translating gives CASSGQIYGYTF.

The chain combines TRBV25-1 with TRBJ1-5, with D hard to call. The CDR3 is 13 residues long. From germline, CDR1 is MGHDK and CDR2 SYGVNS. The ends were cut back, 3 bases at V and 7 bases at J, with 10 bases in the middle. The CDR3 coding sequence is TGTGCCAGCAGTGAGGTCTTCGGGCAGCCCCAGCATTTT. This codes for CASSEVFGQPQHF.

The DNA for the CDR3 is TGTGCCAGCAGTGAACCCACCGTCAATCAGCCCCAGCATTTT. This sequence encodes CASSEPTVNQPQHF. The chain carries TRBV2 and TRBJ1-5, with D unresolved. CDR1 is SNHLY, CDR2 FYNNEI, per germline. The CDR3 spans 14 residues. V was cut by 2 bases and J by 3 bases, with 8 bases left in between.

The genes are TRBV28 and TRBJ1-4; the D gene is possibly TRBD1 (5 bases). This CDR3 has 17 amino acids. The ends were cut back, 2 bases at V and 0 bases at J, with 13 bases in the middle. Per germline, CDR1 MDHEN and CDR2 SYDVKM. In DNA, the CDR3 is TGTGCCAGCAGTTTAGGGGGGTATGGTGCAACTAATGAAAAACTGTTTTTT. This gives the protein CASSLGGYGATNEKLFF.

The chain couples TRBV6-1 to TRBJ1-3, with no clear D. The CDR3 spans 16 residues. Looked up from germline, CDR1 is MNHNS and CDR2 is SASEGT. Trimming left V 4 bases short and J 0 bases short, with 13 bases between. The CDR3 DNA is TGTGCCAGCAGTGTGAGCTTGGAGGCCTCTGGAAACACCATATATTTT. This translates into CASSVSLEASGNTIYF.

The chain is built from TRBV9 and TRBJ1-6; D is perhaps TRBD1 (6 bases). Germline values: CDR1 SGDLS, CDR2 YYNGEE. Deletions cut 3 bases from V and 6 bases from J, with 10 bases between. The length of the CDR3 is 14 residues. Here the CDR3 reads CASSDDRSNSPLHF. CDR3 nucleotides: TGTGCCAGCAGCGACGACAGGAGTAATTCACCCCTCCACTTT.

This CDR3 reads CASSPLAGEGEQFF. The CDR3 bases are TGTGCCAGCAGCCCCTTGGCGGGGGAGGGGGAGCAGTTCTTC. V is TRBV7-2 and J is TRBJ2-1; 7 bases align to TRBD2. CDR1 and CDR2 from the germline V gene are SGHTA and FQGNSA. The CDR3 spans 14 residues. The V segment lost 5 bases and the J segment 10 bases; nucleotides outside the gene matches: 11.

The chain employs TRBV18 and TRBJ2-7; D is unresolved. Germline values: CDR1 KGHSH, CDR2 LQKENI. V was trimmed by 1 base and J by 3 bases, leaving 22 bases between them. This CDR3 has 18 residues. The CDR3 nucleotides are TGTGCCAGCTCACCACTACCCCCGACCCCCCGAGAGAACTACGAGCAGTACTTC. Translating gives CASSPLPPTPRENYEQYF.

The chain joins TRBV5-1 to TRBJ1-4, with 10 bases lining up with TRBD1. Trimming at V came to 4 bases and at J to 7 bases, leaving 7 bases not matched to a gene. This CDR3 contains 15 residues. CDR1 is SGHRS and CDR2 is YFSETQ in the germline V gene. The CDR3 DNA reads as TGCGCCAGCAGCATAAGACAGGGGGCGGGTGAAAAACTGTTTTTT. Its translation: CASSIRQGAGEKLFF.

V gene TRBV6-2 or TRBV6-3 combines with J gene TRBJ1-2; D is ambiguous. The V and J ends lost 2 bases and 4 bases respectively, with 5 bases between them. Germline V gene sequence: CDR1 MNHEY, CDR2 SVGEGT. The CDR3 covers 12 residues. This chain's CDR3 is CASSYTAYGYTF. In nucleotides, the CDR3 is TGTGCCAGCAGTTACACGGCCTATGGCTACACCTTC.

The chain joins TRBV7-2 to TRBJ1-2; D uncertain. Trimming left V 5 bases short and J 1 base short, with 8 bases between. The CDR3 has 13 residues. Germline CDR1 reads SGHTA; CDR2 reads FQGNSA. The chain's CDR3 is CASSQGRNYGYTF. As DNA, the CDR3 is TGTGCCAGCAGCCAAGGCCGTAACTATGGCTACACCTTC.

The chain recombines TRBV18 with TRBJ1-6, with D tentatively TRBD1 (5 bases). Germline CDR1 KGHSH, CDR2 LQKENI. Trimming removed 3 bases from V and 0 bases from J, with 15 bases in between. This CDR3 spans 18 amino acids. CDR3 in amino acids: CASSPLEGTPSYNSPLHF. The CDR3 region has the DNA TGTGCCAGCTCACCCTTGGAGGGGACCCCCTCCTATAATTCACCCCTCCACTTT.

This chain links TRBV30 with TRBJ2-7, with TRBD1 matching over 8 bases. Germline V gene sequence: CDR1 GTSNPN, CDR2 SVGIG (reference sequence). The CDR3 contains 15 residues. Unmatched junction bases numbered 10, after V lost 0 bases and J lost 6 bases. CDR3 region: CAWSVMDRASGEQYF. The CDR3 DNA reads as TGTGCCTGGAGTGTAATGGACAGGGCCTCTGGCGAGCAGTACTTC.

The V and J genes are TRBV23-1 and TRBJ1-2; perhaps TRBD1 as D (5 bases). TRBV23-1 is an ORF, and what it does is uncertain. V lost 2 bases and J 10 bases, leaving 14 bases between the germline ends. The CDR3 spans 13 residues. The CDR3 nucleotides read TGCGCCAGCAGTCAAAGGCAGGGCGGGGACTACACCTTC. Translation gives CASSQRQGGDYTF.